The next 28 T cell receptor beta chains were all read from a single sample in a study of CD8+CD57+ T cells in acquired aplastic anemia. All sequencing subjects had displayed CD8+CD57+ cell expansion on flow cytometry. TCR beta VDJ and CDR3 were profiled, and genomic DNA was the template. TCRdb processed the reads anew with MiXCR; each CDR3 protein has one entry. The sample has under 500,000 distinct CDR3 sequences, around 30% seen once. The sample was sorted CD4+, CD8+, or CD8+CD57+ T cells (not recorded which) from PBMCs. These receptors were taken from a human donor with aplastic anemia.

The chain has TRBV3-1 and TRBJ2-7, with D perhaps matching TRBD1 (6 bases). This CDR3 contains 16 residues. The V gene lost 0 bases and the J gene lost 4 bases, with 16 bases spanning the gap. Germline values: CDR1 LGHDT, CDR2 YNNKEL (reference sequence). This CDR3 reads CASSQEKRQGSYEQYF. The CDR3 coding sequence is TGTGCCAGCAGCCAAGAGAAAAGGCAGGGGTCATACGAGCAGTACTTC.

This clonotype was counted at least ten times. J is TRBJ2-7 and V is TRBV19, with TRBD1 matching 8 bases. Germline V gene data show CDR1 as LNHDA and CDR2 as SQIVND (reference sequence). The CDR3 is made up of 13 amino acids. Losses at the gene ends were 11 bases for V and 4 bases for J; bases not matched to a gene: 10. CDR3 sequence: CAGSPQGAYEQYF. The CDR3 DNA sequence: TGTGCCGGCAGTCCTCAGGGGGCATACGAGCAGTACTTC.

To note about this clonotype: A much larger clone lies one base from this, so it may be a read error. The CDR3 end shows no conserved phenylalanine or tryptophan, and so a read error is likely. The J gene is TRBJ2-3, the V gene TRBV7-6; D might be TRBD2 (7 bases). Trimming stripped 1 base from V and 2 bases from J, with 10 bases between. Germline-derived CDR1 and CDR2 are SGHVS and FNYEAQ. The CDR3 loop spans 15 amino acids. The CDR3 spells CASSLGRGHTDTQYL. The CDR3 nucleotides are TGTGCCAGCAGCTTAGGGCGGGGGCACACAGATACGCAGTATCTT.

This clonotype occurred many times. J is TRBJ1-2 and V is TRBV2, with a possible D match to TRBD1 (5 bases). The germline gives CDR1 SNHLY, CDR2 FYNNEI. CDR3 length equals 12 residues. The V end was cut by 5 bases, the J end by 8 bases, with 12 bases between. In nucleotides, the CDR3 is TGTGCCAGCAGTCTAGGGGTTTCCGGCTACACCTTC. Amino acids: CASSLGVSGYTF. Using reference TRBV2 and TRBJ1-2 for the parts outside the CDR3, the full variable domain is EPEVTQTPSHQVTQMGQEVILRCVPISNHLYFYWYRQILGQKVEFLVSFYNNEISEKSEIFDDQFSVERPDGSNFTLKIRSTKLEDSAMYFCASSLGVSGYTFGSGTRLTVV.

The chain is built from TRBV20-1 and TRBJ2-3, with D perhaps TRBD2 (6 bases). Germline lookup yields CDR1 DFQATT and CDR2 SNEGSKA (reference sequence). There are 16 residues in the CDR3. Trimming pared 6 bases from V and 2 bases from J, leaving 21 bases between. CDR3 DNA: TGCAGTGCCCTACCGACTGCGGGGAGATACACAGATACGCAGTATTTT. Its translation: CSALPTAGRYTDTQYF.

The chain recombines TRBV20-1 with TRBJ1-5; D is unclear. Germline CDR1 is DFQATT and CDR2 is SNEGSKA (reference sequence). This CDR3 comprises 16 residues. V lost 5 bases and J 0 bases, leaving 17 bases between the germline ends. CDR3 residues: CSAPSGGWSSNQPQHF. Written as DNA, the CDR3 is TGCAGTGCTCCGAGCGGAGGGTGGAGTAGCAATCAGCCCCAGCATTTT.

The chain joins TRBV7-3 to TRBJ2-7; 9 bases fit TRBD1. Germline V gene data show CDR1 as SGHTA and CDR2 as FQGTGA. The CDR3 is made up of 17 amino acids. The J segment lost 4 bases and the V segment lost 0 bases, leaving 10 bases of the junction unmatched. The chain's CDR3 is CASSLTWRYRGHYEQYF. In nucleotides, the CDR3 is TGTGCCAGCAGCTTAACCTGGCGGTACAGGGGGCATTACGAGCAGTACTTC.

This clonotype appeared a few times. V gene TRBV20-1 combines with J gene TRBJ1-3; D is undetermined. CDR1 is DFQATT and CDR2 is SNEGSKA in the germline V gene (reference sequence). V lost 3 bases and J lost 1, with 7 bases in between. This CDR3 is 13 amino acids long. The CDR3, as DNA: TGCAGTGCTAGCGGGCGTTCTGGAAACACCATATATTTT. Its translation is CSASGRSGNTIYF.

On this clonotype: This may arise from a read error, as a much more abundant clone is one base away. Given the absence of the conserved phenylalanine or tryptophan at the CDR3 end, a read error is likely. This chain links TRBV7-8 with TRBJ1-6, with D perhaps matching TRBD1 (5 bases). Trimming stripped 3 bases from V and 0 bases from J, with 9 bases between. This CDR3 has 16 amino acids. Per the germline V gene, CDR1 is SGHVS and CDR2 is FQNEAQ. The CDR3 DNA reads as TGTGCCAGCAGCTTTCAGACAGCCTCCTATAATTCACCCCTCCACTCT. It translates to CASSFQTASYNSPLHS.

As concerns this clonotype: Likely a read error: the CDR3 ends without its conserved phenylalanine or tryptophan. The chain carries TRBV25-1 and TRBJ1-2, with TRBD1 matching over 7 bases. Trimming took 6 bases from V and 2 from J; bases not matched to a gene: 15. CDR1 and CDR2 from the germline V gene are MGHDK and SYGVNS. The CDR3 has 17 amino acids. The CDR3: CASSLELSGTENYGYTL. For the CDR3, the DNA is TGTGCCAGCAGCTTGGAGTTGAGCGGGACAGAAAACTATGGCTACACCCTC.

The J gene is TRBJ2-1, the V gene TRBV19; D remains unclear. The CDR3 extends over 14 amino acids. V gave up 2 bases and J gave up 0 bases, with 5 bases separating them. Germline V gene data show CDR1 as LNHDA and CDR2 as SQIVND (reference sequence). In DNA form, the CDR3 reads TGTGCCAGTAGTATACTCCCCTCCTACAATGAGCAGTTCTTC. Its protein product is CASSILPSYNEQFF.

CDR3 sequence (DNA): TGTGCCAGCAGCCAAGGTGGGTACGGCAATGAGCAGTTCTTC. This encodes CASSQGGYGNEQFF. The V and J genes are TRBV3-1 and TRBJ2-1; the D is unclear. The length of the CDR3 is 14 residues. With 1 base removed from V and 6 bases from J, the gap between germline ends came to 10 bases. Germline V gene lookup returns CDR1 LGHDT and CDR2 YNNKEL (reference sequence).

In this sample, this clonotype turned up once. The chain has TRBV2 and TRBJ1-5; weak D call: TRBD1 (6 bases). The CDR3 covers 15 residues. V lost 7 bases to trimming and J lost 4 bases, with 17 bases between them. Germline V lookup: CDR1 SNHLY, CDR2 FYNNEI. The CDR3 coding sequence is TGTGCCAGCAATACAGGAGCAGGGGTGAATCAGCCCCAGCATTTT. Translated: CASNTGAGVNQPQHF.

This clonotype was picked up many times. The chain employs TRBV2 and TRBJ1-1; D is possibly TRBD1 (5 bases). The CDR3 loop spans 14 amino acids. CDR1 SNHLY and CDR2 FYNNEI come from the germline V gene. Trimming removed 8 bases at V and 1 base at J, with 14 bases between. CDR3 DNA: TGTGCCAGCTCCCTCTCCGGGGCGAACACTGAAGCTTTCTTT. Translated, it gives CASSLSGANTEAFF. Full variable domain (rest looked up from reference TRBV2 and TRBJ1-1): EPEVTQTPSHQVTQMGQEVILRCVPISNHLYFYWYRQILGQKVEFLVSFYNNEISEKSEIFDDQFSVERPDGSNFTLKIRSTKLEDSAMYFCASSLSGANTEAFFGQGTRLTVV.

This clonotype has a count of ten or more. The J gene is TRBJ2-7, the V gene TRBV5-8, with 8 bases identical to TRBD1. CDR3 length: 14 residues. V was pared by 2 bases and J by 5 bases, with 6 bases of the junction left unmatched. CDR1 is SGHTS, CDR2 YDEGEE, per germline. CDR3 sequence (DNA): TGTGCCAGCAGCTTACGGACAGGGATTGACGAGCAGTACTTC. Protein sequence: CASSLRTGIDEQYF.

This clonotype occurred many times. The gene calls are TRBV19 and TRBJ1-1; D is unresolved. Looked up from germline, CDR1 is LNHDA and CDR2 is SQIVND (reference sequence). Trimming removed 2 bases at V and 7 bases at J, with 5 bases between. The CDR3 sequence is 11 residues long. The CDR3 nucleotides read TGTGCCAGTAGTATATTCGGTGAAGCTTTCTTT. As protein: CASSIFGEAFF.

The count of this clonotype is one. The chain joins TRBV19 to TRBJ1-6; no reliable D call. From germline, CDR1 is LNHDA and CDR2 SQIVND (reference sequence). This CDR3 contains 13 residues. V was cut by 8 bases and J by 11 bases, with 16 bases left in between. CDR3 loop: CASGISREAPLHF. DNA of the CDR3: TGTGCCAGTGGCATATCTCGTGAGGCACCCCTCCACTTT.

The V call is TRBV12-3 or TRBV12-4, the J call TRBJ1-2; TRBD1 is a possible D gene (5 bases). The ends were cut back, 3 bases at V and 2 bases at J, with 10 bases in the middle. The CDR3 sequence is 14 residues long. CDR3 sequence (DNA): TGTGCCAGCAGTTTCCAGACAGAGAACTATGGCTACACCTTC. Translation: CASSFQTENYGYTF.

This clonotype was detected only a few times. The chain recombines TRBV9 with TRBJ2-3, with D unclear. Deletions cut 5 bases from V and 0 bases from J, with 10 bases between. The germline V gene has CDR1 SGDLS and CDR2 YYNGEE. The CDR3 totals 14 residues. CDR3 residues: CASRRAASTDTQYF. The CDR3, as DNA: TGTGCCAGCAGACGGGCGGCTAGCACAGATACGCAGTATTTT.

This clonotype was counted at least ten times. This chain uses TRBV2 with TRBJ2-3; D is unresolved. V was trimmed by 8 bases and J by 0 bases, leaving 9 bases between them. The length of the CDR3 is 13 residues. The germline V gene encodes CDR1 SNHLY and CDR2 FYNNEI. The CDR3 reads CASDRSSTDTQYF. The CDR3 nucleotides are TGTGCCAGCGACCGTTCTAGCACAGATACGCAGTATTTT.

About this clonotype itself: A junction boundary mismatches the germline segment, possibly from a read error. This chain connects TRBV12-3 or TRBV12-4 to TRBJ2-1; the D is unclear. The CDR3 is 11 residues long. CDR3 nucleotides: TGTACCAGCAGAAACTACAATGAGCAGTTCTTC. It yields the protein CTSRNYNEQFF.

This clonotype was recorded many times. The chain combines TRBV30 with TRBJ1-2; D unclear. V shed 8 bases and J shed 7 bases, with 17 bases lying between them. The germline V gene has CDR1 GTSNPN and CDR2 SVGIG (reference sequence). The CDR3 is 12 amino acids. In DNA, the CDR3 is TGTGCCGTGGATTGGGGAATGGTTGGCTACACCTTC. Its translation: CAVDWGMVGYTF.

This clonotype came up many times. The rearrangement joins TRBV7-3 to TRBJ2-5, with 7 bases aligning to TRBD1. From germline, CDR1 is SGHTA and CDR2 FQGTGA. Trimming removed 5 bases from V and 4 bases from J; junction bases left unmatched: 4. CDR3 size: 13 residues. The CDR3 DNA reads as TGTGCCAGCAGCGAGACAGGGATAGAGACCCAGTACTTC. Translated: CASSETGIETQYF. Complete variable domain (other parts from reference TRBV7-3 and TRBJ2-5): GAGVSQTPSNKVTEKGKYVELRCDPISGHTALYWYRQSLGQGPEFLIYFQGTGAADDSGLPNDRFFAVRPEGSVSTLKIQRTERGDSAVYLCASSETGIETQYFGPGTRLLVL.

Worth noting for this clonotype: This could be a read error, since a much larger clone is one nucleotide away. The chain recombines TRBV20-1 with TRBJ2-7, with D possibly TRBD2 on 6 matching bases. Trimming stripped 2 bases from V and 6 bases from J, with 11 bases between. This CDR3 contains 12 residues. CDR1 and CDR2 (germline): DFQATT, SNEGSKA (reference sequence). The CDR3 region has the DNA TGCAGTGCTAGACAGGGAGGCGGCGAGCAGTACTTC. Translation: CSARQGGGEQYF.

This clonotype was observed a single time. The chain uses TRBV7-9 and TRBJ2-7; 10 bases are a match to TRBD1. V was pared by 2 bases and J by 2 bases, with 3 bases of the junction left unmatched. Germline V CDR1 and CDR2: SEHNR, FQNEAQ (reference sequence). The CDR3 length is 15 residues. The CDR3 protein is CASSLWTGGTYEQYF. CDR3 DNA: TGTGCCAGCAGCTTATGGACAGGGGGAACCTACGAGCAGTACTTC.

This clonotype turned up a few times. The V and J genes are TRBV9 and TRBJ2-5, with 8 bases lining up with TRBD2. From germline, CDR1 is SGDLS and CDR2 YYNGEE. The ends lost 0 bases at V and 2 bases at J; junction bases unmatched: 3. The length of the CDR3 is 15 residues. The CDR3 loop reads CASSVEGTRQETQYF. For the CDR3, the DNA is TGTGCCAGCAGCGTAGAAGGGACTAGGCAAGAGACCCAGTACTTC.

J is TRBJ1-2 and V is TRBV2; 8 bases align to TRBD1. CDR1 and CDR2 (germline): SNHLY, FYNNEI. CDR3 length: 14 residues. V trimming: 5 bases; J trimming: 4 bases; junction bases outside the gene matches: 6. CDR3 amino acids: CASSLLTGAYGYTF. The DNA of the CDR3 is TGTGCCAGCAGTTTACTGACAGGGGCCTATGGCTACACCTTC. Full variable domain (rest looked up from reference TRBV2 and TRBJ1-2): EPEVTQTPSHQVTQMGQEVILRCVPISNHLYFYWYRQILGQKVEFLVSFYNNEISEKSEIFDDQFSVERPDGSNFTLKIRSTKLEDSAMYFCASSLLTGAYGYTFGSGTRLTVV.

A word on this clonotype: A much larger clone differs by one base, so this may be a read error. J is TRBJ2-7 and V is TRBV20-1, with 11 bases fitting TRBD2. The CDR3 contains 13 residues. Germline CDR1 and CDR2: DFQATT and SNEGSKA (reference sequence). V trimming: 8 bases; J trimming: 9 bases; junction bases outside the gene matches: 12. Written as DNA, the CDR3 is TGCAGTTTGACTAGCGGGATCCTCCACGGGCAGTACTTC. Translation: CSLTSGILHGQYF.